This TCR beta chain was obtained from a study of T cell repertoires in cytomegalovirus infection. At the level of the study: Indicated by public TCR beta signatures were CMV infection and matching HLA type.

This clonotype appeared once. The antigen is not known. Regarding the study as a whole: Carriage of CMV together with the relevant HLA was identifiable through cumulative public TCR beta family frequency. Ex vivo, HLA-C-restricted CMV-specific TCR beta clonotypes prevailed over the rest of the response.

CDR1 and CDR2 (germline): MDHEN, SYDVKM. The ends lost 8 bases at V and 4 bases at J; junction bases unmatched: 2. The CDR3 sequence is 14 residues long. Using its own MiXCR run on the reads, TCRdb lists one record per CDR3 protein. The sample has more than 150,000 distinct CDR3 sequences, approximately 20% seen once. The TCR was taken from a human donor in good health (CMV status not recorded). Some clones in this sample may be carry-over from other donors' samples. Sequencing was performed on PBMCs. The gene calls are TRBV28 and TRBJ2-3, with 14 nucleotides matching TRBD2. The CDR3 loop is CASGLAGGADTQYF. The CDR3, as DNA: TGTGCCAGCGGACTAGCGGGAGGCGCAGATACGCAGTATTTT.